The sequence of this TCR beta chain was determined in a study of blood T cell repertoires in COVID-19. Study summary: Whether acute or convalescent, the COVID-19 samples came from the United States, Italy and Spain. From T cells, B-cell-depleted T cells, or PBMCs came the material, which was cDNA or gDNA.

The CDR3 is made up of 16 amino acids. CDR1 is LNHDA and CDR2 is SQIVND in the germline V gene (reference sequence). Trimming stripped 5 bases from V and 2 bases from J, with 13 bases between. Per the original data handling: From reference gene primer amplification, estimates of nucleated cell counts were derived. Sequenced by immunoSEQ multiplex PCR; TCRdb stores in-frame clones only, minus some. That table supplies the V and J calls and clone size; D and trimming were determined from the DNA. The sample has 50,000 to 75,000 clones, about nine tenths seen once. V is TRBV19 and J is TRBJ2-6; no definite D call. This clonotype originated in a man between 60 and 75 years old with acute or convalescent COVID-19. The sample consisted of peripheral blood. This CDR3 reads CASSALSGTGANVLTF. In nucleotides, the CDR3 is TGTGCCAGTAGTGCCCTCTCAGGAACTGGGGCCAACGTCCTGACTTTC.